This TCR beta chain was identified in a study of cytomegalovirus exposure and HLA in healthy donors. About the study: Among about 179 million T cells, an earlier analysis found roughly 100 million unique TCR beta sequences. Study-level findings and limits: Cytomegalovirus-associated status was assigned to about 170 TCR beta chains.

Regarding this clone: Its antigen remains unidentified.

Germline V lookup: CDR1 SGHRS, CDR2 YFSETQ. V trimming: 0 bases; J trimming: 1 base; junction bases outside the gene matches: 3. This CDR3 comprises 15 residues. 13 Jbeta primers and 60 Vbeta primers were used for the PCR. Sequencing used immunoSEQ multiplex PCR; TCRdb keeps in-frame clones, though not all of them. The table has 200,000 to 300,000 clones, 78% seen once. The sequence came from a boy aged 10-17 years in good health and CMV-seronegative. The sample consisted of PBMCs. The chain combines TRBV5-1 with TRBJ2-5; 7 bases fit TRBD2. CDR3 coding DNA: TGCGCCAGCAGCTTGGAGCTAGCGGTCCAAGAGACCCAGTACTTC. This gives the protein CASSLELAVQETQYF.